These T cell receptor beta chains were read from a single sample in a study of cytomegalovirus exposure and HLA in healthy donors. The assay was immunoSEQ multiplex PCR, and TCRdb's table has in-frame clones only and misses some. The data contain about 150,000 clones, roughly four fifths of them seen just once; the ten biggest clones take up 1.5% to 1.7%. The source material was PBMCs. These receptor sequences come from a man between 35 and 55 years old in good health and CMV-seronegative. Both conserved end residues are part of each CDR3. D genes are given only for firm matches. Part of the rows lack a size; the others show once, few, many or a class for expanded clones.

clone size	V gene	J gene	D gene	CDR3 DNA	CDR3 protein
once	TRBV7-9	TRBJ1-4	NA	TGTGCCAGCAGCGACACGCGGGTTAATGAAAAACTGTTTTTT	CASSDTRVNEKLFF
NA	TRBV5-6	TRBJ2-5	NA	TGTGCCAGCAGCTTGGAGGCAGGGCTCGAGACCCAGTACTTC	CASSLEAGLETQYF
NA	TRBV7-3	TRBJ2-7	NA	TGTGCCAGCAGCCTAGGGACAAACTACGAGCAGTACTTC	CASSLGTNYEQYF
NA	TRBV9	TRBJ2-7	TRBD2	TGTGCCAGCAGCCCGCGGGAGACCCCCTACGAGCAGTACTTC	CASSPRETPYEQYF
NA	TRBV10-1	TRBJ2-1	TRBD2	TGCGCCAGCAGTGAAGGGTCGGGAGGGCGAAATGAGCAGTTCTTC	CASSEGSGGRNEQFF
NA	TRBV9	TRBJ2-2	TRBD1	TGTGCCAGCAGCCCCTTCTGGACAGGTTCGAACACCGGGGAGCTGTTTTTT	CASSPFWTGSNTGELFF
NA	TRBV7-6	TRBJ1-5	NA	TGTGCCAGCAGCCCGTTTGGCAATAGCAATCAGCCCCAGCATTTT	CASSPFGNSNQPQHF
NA	TRBV5-1	TRBJ2-2	NA	TGCGCCAGCAGCTTGAGTGGGGCCGCGAACACCGGGGAGCTGTTTTTT	CASSLSGAANTGELFF
NA	TRBV27	TRBJ2-1	TRBD2	TGTGCCAGCAAACTAGCGGGAGGCGAGCAGTTCTTC	CASKLAGGEQFF
NA	TRBV5-1	TRBJ2-6	TRBD1	TGCGCCAGCAACCCAACAGGGGGGAATGGGGCCAACGTCCTGACTTTC	CASNPTGGNGANVLTF
NA	TRBV6-5	TRBJ1-5	NA	TGTGCCAGCAGTTCGACACAGGGTGGCAATCAGCCCCAGCATTTT	CASSSTQGGNQPQHF
once	TRBV18	TRBJ2-1	TRBD1	TGTGCCAGCTCATCCCCTGACAGGGAACCCTACAATGAGCAGTTCTTC	CASSSPDREPYNEQFF